This T cell receptor beta chain stems from a study of PD-1 blockade in classical Hodgkin lymphoma. General study points: Relative to healthy donors, newly diagnosed patients reportedly had lower baseline TCR diversity, which was reported as lower still in relapsed/refractory patients. What caused the repertoire differences, perhaps disease activity or prior therapy, remains undefined.

TCRdb's copy holds only in-frame clones and misses some; the assay was immunoSEQ multiplex PCR. Here the sample spans under 35,000 clones, more than 80% being singletons. This clone has just a few counts. The antigen is not known. Stated time point: newly diagnosed, previously untreated cHL patient sample. From thawed PBMCs, CD4+ T cells were purified using magnetic negative selection. V was trimmed by 6 bases and J by 5 bases, leaving 13 bases between them. The CDR3 loop spans 12 amino acids. Germline V CDR1 and CDR2: SQVTM, ANQGSEA. This chain uses TRBV29-1 with TRBJ2-5; D is possibly TRBD1 (6 bases). Sequenced material: CD4+ T cells from blood. The clonotype was recovered from a human donor with classical Hodgkin lymphoma. Here the CDR3 reads CSVRGQIETQYF. In DNA form, the CDR3 reads TGCAGCGTCCGCGGACAGATTGAGACCCAGTACTTC.